Each of the 5 T cell receptor beta chains below was sequenced from the same sample in a study of T cells in Graves' hyperthyroidism and ophthalmopathy. Amplification targeted TCR beta CDR3 regions from RNA transcripts. The primer set for the first-round RT-PCR of the TCR CDR3 was HTBI. MiXCR, applied by TCRdb to the multiplex PCR reads, yields one record per CDR3 protein. The profile shows about 350,000 distinct CDR3 sequences, roughly 17% of them singletons. Sequencing was performed on blood. The receptor set was obtained from a woman aged 30 to 39 with Graves' hyperthyroidism that later progressed to Graves' ophthalmopathy.

In its sample, this clonotype was seen a few times. The chain employs TRBV11-2 and TRBJ2-1, with D tentatively TRBD1 or TRBD2 (6 bases each). The CDR3 runs to 13 residues. Trimming removed 5 bases from V and 8 bases from J, with 13 bases in between. Germline V CDR1 and CDR2: SGHAT, FQNNGV. DNA for the CDR3: TGTGCCAGCAGCGCGGGACATCTCGATGAGCAGTTCTTC. Amino acid sequence: CASSAGHLDEQFF.

This clonotype was counted at least ten times. CDR3: CATSRVGTYEQYF. The CDR3 DNA follows: TGTGCCACCAGCAGAGTCGGAACCTACGAGCAGTACTTC. The chain is built from TRBV15 and TRBJ2-7; no definite D call. V was trimmed by 1 base and J by 2 bases, leaving 6 bases between them. This CDR3 has 13 amino acids. CDR1 and CDR2 (germline): LNHNV, YYDKDF (reference sequence).

The chain links TRBV19 to TRBJ2-1; TRBD2 matches 9 bases. Per germline, CDR1 LNHDA and CDR2 SQIVND (reference sequence). After removal of 1 base from V and 5 bases from J, the junction contained 6 bases not matched to a gene. This CDR3 contains 16 residues. CDR3 nucleotide sequence: TGTGCCAGTAGTATAGTGGCTAGCGGGAATGACAATGAGCAGTTCTTC. This codes for CASSIVASGNDNEQFF. Full variable domain (missing parts from reference TRBV19 and TRBJ2-1): DGGITQSPKYLFRKEGQNVTLSCEQNLNHDAMYWYRQDPGQGLRLIYYSQIVNDFQKGDIAEGYSVSREKKESFPLTVTSAQKNPTAFYLCASSIVASGNDNEQFFGPGTRLTVL.

This clonotype was counted many times. The chain employs TRBV20-1 and TRBJ2-5; possible D gene TRBD1, 6 bases. V gave up 3 bases and J gave up 5 bases, with 16 bases separating them. The length of the CDR3 is 14 residues. Per germline, CDR1 DFQATT and CDR2 SNEGSKA (reference sequence). CDR3 bases: TGCAGTGCTAGCGATAACAGGGCCATCGAGACCCAGTACTTC. The encoded protein is CSASDNRAIETQYF.

Only a few counts were recorded for this clonotype. J is TRBJ1-1 and V is TRBV14; D is unresolved. CDR1 and CDR2 (germline): SGHDN, FVKESK. The CDR3 length is 15 residues. Between the trimmed V and J ends, which lost 0 bases and 6 bases, there was a span of 14 bases. This CDR3 is CASSQDLAGGAEAFF. The CDR3 DNA reads as TGTGCCAGCAGCCAAGACTTGGCCGGAGGCGCTGAAGCTTTCTTT.